These T cell receptor beta chains were read from a single sample in a study of response to subunit inactivated influenza vaccine. In TCRdb, the RT-PCR reads were re-called with MiXCR into one record per CDR3 protein. The sample contains hundreds of thousands of distinct CDR3 sequences, roughly 25% of which appear only once. The sample here was CD4+ T cells sorted from PBMCs, taken about 5 days after vaccination. The receptor source for this set is a man between 45 and 60 years old who received an inactivated influenza vaccine. Each CDR3 is given with its conserved first and last residue. Each record gives: J gene, V gene, CDR3 protein.

TRBJ1-2 | TRBV10-3 | CASTGQGIPYTF
TRBJ2-5 | TRBV5-1 | CASTLSGGQETQYF
TRBJ1-1 | TRBV9 | CASSAQTGMNTEAFF
TRBJ2-5 | TRBV24-1 | CATSDLGTGEETQYF
TRBJ1-1 | TRBV9 | CASSARGQANMNTEAFF
TRBJ2-2 | TRBV5-5 | CASSLAEIGELFF
TRBJ2-7 | TRBV5-1 | CASSRDRVFYEQYF
TRBJ1-5 | TRBV24-1 | CATSDRGKTQPQHF
TRBJ2-5 | TRBV2 | CASSQGGPQETQYF
TRBJ2-3 | TRBV20-1 | CSGTSGSLGLDTQYF
TRBJ2-6 | TRBV7-9 | CASSPRTGPNVLTF
TRBJ2-7 | TRBV12-3/TRBV12-4 | CASSFGDTDYEQYF
TRBJ2-1 | TRBV5-1 | CASNPGLAGSITYNEQFF